The T cell receptor (beta chain) described here comes from a study of cytomegalovirus exposure and HLA in healthy donors. At the level of the study: The Caucasian-associated ancestry cluster held about 80% of over 350 genotyped donors.

PCR primers comprised 60 Vbeta and 13 Jbeta primers. TCRdb keeps only in-frame clones here, not all; method: immunoSEQ multiplex PCR. The table lists 150,000 or so clones, 70% to 90% of them singletons, with 2% to 2.5% in the top ten. Per the germline V gene, CDR1 is SGHRS and CDR2 is YFSETQ. This CDR3 region has 17 residues. The trim removed 3 bases at V and 6 bases at J, leaving 9 bases unmatched. The V and J genes are TRBV5-1 and TRBJ1-6; 10 positions match TRBD1. The clonotype was recovered from a man between 18 and 35 years old in good health and CMV-seropositive. Input material: PBMCs. The CDR3 region has the DNA TGCGCCAGCAGCTGGGGGTCGGGACAGGGGTTTAATTCACCCCTCCACTTT. This translates into CASSWGSGQGFNSPLHF.